A selection of T cell receptor beta chains follows, all from one sample in a study of OX40 agonist ivuxolimab in advanced cancers. The protocol was immunoSEQ multiplex PCR, while the TCRdb copy is restricted to in-frame clones and leaves out a portion. The profile shows about 80,000 clones, 92% of them singletons. Specimen: CD4+ or CD8+ T cells sorted from blood, collected in a trial of the OX40 agonist ivuxolimab. The receptors come from an adult with an advanced solid tumor such as melanoma, head and neck, liver or kidney cancer. CDR3s include the opening cysteine and the closing phenylalanine or tryptophan. A D gene is named only where the DNA matches it firmly. A clone size is listed for some rows: how often the clone was seen (once, few, many), or a class if it is expanded.

J gene	V gene	clone size	D gene	CDR3 protein	CDR3 DNA
TRBJ2-7	TRBV4-2	once	NA	CASSQDHQGYYEQYF	TGTGCCAGCAGCCAAGACCACCAGGGGTACTACGAGCAGTACTTC
TRBJ2-7	TRBV27	NA	TRBD1	CASTPGQGFYEQYF	TGTGCCAGCACCCCGGGACAGGGGTTCTACGAGCAGTACTTC
TRBJ1-2	TRBV7-9	once	NA	CASSLQGGYGYTF	TGTGCCAGCAGCTTACAGGGCGGCTATGGCTACACCTTC
TRBJ2-2	TRBV7-3	NA	NA	CASSLPSGVTGELFF	TGTGCCAGCAGCTTACCCTCGGGGGTCACCGGGGAGCTGTTTTTT
TRBJ1-2	TRBV7-9	few	NA	CASSLGTAYGYTF	TGTGCCAGCAGCTTAGGAACGGCCTATGGCTACACCTTC
TRBJ2-7	TRBV10-3	NA	TRBD1	CAISGGTGAIF	TGTGCCATCAGTGGAGGGACAGGGGCAATCTTC
TRBJ2-7	TRBV19	once	TRBD1	CASAGTGGAYEQYF	TGTGCCAGCGCCGGGACAGGGGGGGCCTACGAGCAGTACTTC
TRBJ1-1	TRBV9	NA	NA	CASSGGRANTEAFF	TGTGCCAGCAGCGGGGGACGGGCGAACACTGAAGCTTTCTTT
TRBJ2-7	TRBV7-8	NA	NA	CASSLHLSSYEQYF	TGTGCCAGCAGCTTACACTTGAGCTCCTACGAGCAGTACTTC
TRBJ2-7	TRBV7-3	NA	NA	CASSFLGSGHYEQYF	TGTGCCAGCAGCTTTCTTGGGTCTGGCCACTACGAGCAGTACTTC
TRBJ2-1	TRBV7-6	NA	TRBD2	CASSIATSGGTYNEQFF	TGTGCCAGCAGCATCGCCACTAGCGGGGGGACTTACAATGAGCAGTTCTTC
TRBJ2-3	TRBV29-1	NA	NA	CSVVGGKYTDTQYF	TGCAGCGTTGTTGGCGGAAAGTACACAGATACGCAGTATTTT
TRBJ1-2	TRBV7-9	few	NA	CASSLGNYGYTF	TGTGCCAGCAGCTTAGGAAACTATGGCTACACCTTC
TRBJ2-7	TRBV9	NA	NA	CASSAGTLPVYEQYF	TGTGCCAGCAGCGCCGGGACCCTTCCCGTCTACGAGCAGTACTTC
TRBJ2-3	TRBV7-3	NA	TRBD2	CASSVSGGVADTQYF	TGTGCCAGCAGCGTTAGCGGGGGGGTGGCAGATACGCAGTATTTT
TRBJ2-7	TRBV4-1	NA	NA	CASSQATGATTTYEQYF	TGCGCCAGCAGCCAAGCCACAGGCGCTACCACAACCTACGAGCAGTACTTC
TRBJ1-4	TRBV12-2	NA	NA	CASRQAGRLYEKLFF	TGTGCAAGTCGCCAAGCGGGTAGGCTTTATGAAAAACTGTTTTTT
TRBJ2-2	TRBV13	NA	NA	CASSFAGNTGELFF	TGTGCCAGCAGCTTCGCAGGGAACACCGGGGAGCTGTTTTTT
TRBJ2-1	TRBV6-6	NA	NA	CASSYEVASNEQFF	TGTGCCAGCAGTTACGAGGTGGCTTCCAATGAGCAGTTCTTC
TRBJ1-2	TRBV11-2	few	TRBD1	CASSWGQGSNYGYTF	TGTGCCAGCAGCTGGGGACAGGGCAGTAACTATGGCTACACCTTC
TRBJ2-3	TRBV9	NA	NA	CASSVVGDTQYF	TGTGCCAGCAGCGTAGTGGGAGATACGCAGTATTTT
TRBJ1-1	TRBV4-3	NA	NA	CASSQDSGGTGAFF	TGCGCCAGCAGCCAAGATTCCGGGGGCACGGGGGCTTTCTTT
TRBJ1-1	TRBV4-1	NA	NA	CASSQVQGNAEAFF	TGCGCCAGCAGCCAAGTACAGGGTAACGCTGAAGCTTTCTTT
TRBJ2-7	TRBV7-9	NA	TRBD2	CASTSGGGNYEQYF	TGTGCCAGCACTAGCGGGGGCGGGAACTACGAGCAGTACTTC
TRBJ2-1	TRBV4-1	NA	NA	CASSQGPGQYNEQFF	TGCGCCAGCAGCCAAGGGCCTGGTCAATACAATGAGCAGTTCTTC
TRBJ1-5	TRBV7-8	NA	NA	CASSLNTGNQPQHF	TGTGCCAGCAGCTTGAACACCGGAAATCAGCCCCAGCATTTT
TRBJ2-7	TRBV19	NA	NA	CASSSGGYYEQYF	TGTGCCAGTAGTTCAGGCGGTTACTACGAGCAGTACTTC
TRBJ1-1	TRBV27	NA	TRBD1	CASSLTKGAATEAFF	TGTGCCAGCAGTCTAACGAAGGGGGCGGCCACTGAAGCTTTCTTT
TRBJ2-7	TRBV29-1	NA	TRBD2	CSVEIAGLGYEQYF	TGCAGCGTTGAAATAGCGGGGTTAGGCTACGAGCAGTACTTC
TRBJ2-7	TRBV5-8	NA	NA	CASSSVVHEQYF	TGTGCCAGCAGCTCCGTTGTCCACGAGCAGTACTTC
TRBJ2-7	TRBV7-2	NA	NA	CASRSSAGPYEQYF	TGTGCCAGCAGATCCTCGGCGGGACCCTACGAGCAGTACTTC
TRBJ1-2	TRBV5-4	NA	NA	CASSSQPDGYGYTF	TGTGCCAGCAGCTCACAGCCGGACGGCTATGGCTACACCTTC
TRBJ2-7	TRBV6-1	NA	NA	CASSTYRDFYEQYF	TGTGCCAGCAGTACGTACAGGGATTTCTACGAGCAGTACTTC
TRBJ1-1	TRBV19	NA	NA	CASSIEGATEAFF	TGTGCCAGTAGTATAGAGGGGGCCACTGAAGCTTTCTTT
TRBJ1-1	TRBV5-4	NA	TRBD1	CASSLTGAFFTEAFF	TGTGCCAGCAGCCTTACAGGGGCTTTCTTCACTGAAGCTTTCTTT
TRBJ2-7	TRBV5-1	once	NA	CASSLTGSSYEQYF	TGCGCCAGCAGCCTAACAGGGAGCTCCTACGAGCAGTACTTC
TRBJ2-2	TRBV29-1	NA	TRBD1	CSVHTGAGELFF	TGCAGCGTTCATACAGGGGCCGGGGAGCTGTTTTTT
TRBJ2-7	TRBV7-2	NA	NA	CASSLTATPGALGYF	TGTGCCAGCAGCCTTACCGCTACTCCAGGGGCGCTTGGGTACTTC
TRBJ1-5	TRBV29-1	NA	TRBD1	CSVKQGSLGNQPQHF	TGCAGCGTTAAACAGGGGTCGCTGGGCAATCAGCCCCAGCATTTT
TRBJ1-1	TRBV19	NA	TRBD1	CASSIPQGFTEAFF	TGTGCCAGTAGTATCCCACAGGGGTTCACTGAAGCTTTCTTT
TRBJ1-5	TRBV29-1	NA	NA	CSVEKGEGQPQHF	TGCAGCGTTGAGAAGGGTGAGGGACAGCCCCAGCATTTT
TRBJ2-7	TRBV4-2	few	NA	CASSPEIVVVYEQYF	TGTGCCAGCAGCCCAGAAATAGTAGTAGTCTACGAGCAGTACTTC
TRBJ2-7	TRBV2	NA	TRBD1	CARRRQGSYEQYF	TGTGCCAGGAGAAGACAGGGATCCTACGAGCAGTACTTC
TRBJ2-1	TRBV11-2	once	TRBD2	CASSWKSGGALYEQFF	TGTGCCAGCAGCTGGAAAAGCGGGGGGGCCTTATATGAGCAGTTCTTC
TRBJ2-1	TRBV11-2	NA	TRBD2	CASSLDRGEINEQFF	TGTGCCAGCAGCTTAGACCGGGGGGAGATCAATGAGCAGTTCTTC
TRBJ2-7	TRBV7-8	NA	TRBD2	CASSPTSGGLSYEQYF	TGTGCCAGCAGCCCGACTAGCGGGGGTCTCTCCTACGAGCAGTACTTC
TRBJ2-7	TRBV27	NA	TRBD2	CASSLGSGGLYEQYF	TGTGCCAGCAGTTTAGGTAGCGGGGGCCTCTACGAGCAGTACTTC
TRBJ1-1	TRBV30	once	NA	CAWSVEGSEAFF	TGTGCCTGGAGTGTAGAGGGTTCTGAAGCTTTCTTT
TRBJ2-1	TRBV19	NA	TRBD2	CASSILAGGGISNEQFF	TGTGCCAGTAGTATCCTAGCGGGGGGCGGTATCAGCAATGAGCAGTTCTTC
TRBJ2-1	TRBV7-6	NA	NA	CASSLVDGSPNNEQFF	TGTGCCAGCAGCTTAGTTGATGGAAGTCCCAACAATGAGCAGTTCTTC
TRBJ2-7	TRBV10-3	NA	TRBD2	CATRGAGEVYEQYF	TGTGCCACTCGCGGAGCGGGGGAGGTCTACGAGCAGTACTTC
TRBJ2-7	TRBV7-2	NA	TRBD2	CASSFSGGAYEQYF	TGTGCCAGCAGCTTTTCGGGGGGGGCGTACGAGCAGTACTTC
TRBJ2-1	TRBV5-1	NA	NA	CASSLGPVEQFF	TGCGCCAGCAGCTTGGGGCCAGTAGAGCAGTTCTTC
TRBJ2-6	TRBV5-1	NA	NA	CASSLLTQGNAGANVLTF	TGCGCCAGCAGCTTGCTTACACAGGGTAACGCTGGGGCCAACGTCCTGACTTTC
TRBJ2-7	TRBV10-3	NA	NA	CAIKLGNEQYF	TGTGCCATCAAATTGGGAAACGAGCAGTACTTC
TRBJ1-5	TRBV5-4	NA	NA	CASSSQGGQPQHF	TGTGCCAGCAGCTCGCAGGGAGGTCAGCCCCAGCATTTT
TRBJ2-7	TRBV7-9	NA	TRBD1	CASSHPGDRDYEQYF	TGTGCCAGCAGCCACCCCGGGGACAGGGACTACGAGCAGTACTTC
TRBJ1-2	TRBV6-5	once	NA	CASSYTLPQF	TGTGCCAGCAGTTACACTCTGCCTCAATTC
TRBJ2-5	TRBV14	NA	NA	CASSQVTGLGETQYF	TGTGCCAGCAGCCAAGTTACAGGGCTAGGGGAGACCCAGTACTTC